This section outlines one T cell receptor beta chain sequence together with its context. The data were produced by immunoSEQ multiplex PCR, yet TCRdb's version contains in-frame clones alone and is incomplete. The sample has 150,000 to 200,000 clones, approximately 84% seen once; the top ten hold 10%. This sample is drawn from a study of cytomegalovirus exposure and HLA in healthy donors. CDR1 and CDR2 (germline): LGHNA, YSLEER. The length of the CDR3 is 16 residues. The V gene lost 0 bases and the J gene lost 4 bases, with 15 bases spanning the gap. The V call is TRBV4-3, the J call TRBJ2-5; D perhaps matches TRBD2 (6 bases). The sample consisted of PBMCs. The origin of this receptor is a man aged 30 to 39 in good health and CMV-seropositive. CDR3 protein: CASSQDGGLIRETQYF. The DNA for the CDR3 is TGCGCCAGCAGCCAAGATGGGGGGTTGATCCGAGAGACCCAGTACTTC.